This passage covers 25 T cell receptor beta chains from one sample sequenced in a study of cytomegalovirus exposure and HLA in healthy donors. The PCR was carried out with 60 Vbeta primers and 13 Jbeta primers. Assay: immunoSEQ multiplex PCR; the TCRdb copy retains only in-frame clones and omits some. The sample includes approximately 100,000 clones, roughly four fifths seen only once; the top ten take approximately 3.7%. The sample consisted of PBMCs. These receptor sequences come from a man in his 60s in good health and CMV-seronegative.

The rearrangement uses TRBV10-1 and TRBJ1-3, with 10 bases that match TRBD1. This CDR3 spans 16 amino acids. Germline values: CDR1 WNHNN, CDR2 SYGVQD (reference sequence). Trimming took 7 bases from V and 4 from J; bases not matched to a gene: 10. CDR3 sequence (DNA): TGCGCCAGCACCAAACTCCCGGACAGGGGGGGAAACACCATATATTTT. Encoded protein: CASTKLPDRGGNTIYF.

The chain uses TRBV6-1 and TRBJ1-1; possible D gene TRBD1, 5 bases. The CDR3 loop spans 13 amino acids. V gave up 4 bases and J gave up 5 bases, with 11 bases separating them. CDR1 is MNHNS and CDR2 is SASEGT in the germline V gene. The CDR3 DNA is TGTGCCAGCAGTGTAGGGGTGATAACTGAAGCTTTCTTT. This gives the protein CASSVGVITEAFF.

The chain joins TRBV14 to TRBJ1-1; D is unclear. The V end lost 4 bases, the J end lost 6 bases, and 15 bases lay between the germline ends. Germline lookup yields CDR1 SGHDN and CDR2 FVKESK. The CDR3 totals 14 residues. In DNA form, the CDR3 reads TGTGCCAGCAGCCCCCGACCCAACGGGGCTGAAGCTTTCTTT. This encodes CASSPRPNGAEAFF.

CDR3 region: CASSSTLAGGLGTQYF. CDR3 bases: TGCGCCAGCAGCTCAACTCTAGCGGGGGGGCTGGGTACGCAGTATTTT. This chain uses TRBV4-3 with TRBJ2-3; 12 positions agree with TRBD2. Losses at the gene ends were 5 bases for V and 8 bases for J; bases not matched to a gene: 11. The CDR3 spans 16 residues. Germline lookup yields CDR1 LGHNA and CDR2 YSLEER.

This sequence joins TRBV27 and TRBJ1-2; tentative D call: TRBD1 (5 bases). This CDR3 is built from 12 residues. Between the trimmed V and J ends, which lost 8 bases and 5 bases, there was a span of 12 bases. Per the germline V gene, CDR1 is MNHEY and CDR2 is SMNVEV (reference sequence). CDR3 sequence (DNA): TGTGCCAGCCGGAGGGGAGGATATGGCTACACCTTC. This encodes CASRRGGYGYTF.

The V and J genes are TRBV28 and TRBJ2-7; 11 bases align to TRBD1. CDR3 length equals 16 residues. The junction had 11 bases not matched to a gene; V was cut back by 4 bases and J by 6 bases. Germline CDR1 reads MDHEN; CDR2 reads SYDVKM. CDR3 protein: CASSYSRRTGGFEQYV. In DNA, the CDR3 is TGTGCCAGCAGTTATTCCCGCAGGACAGGGGGCTTCGAGCAGTACGTC.

The V and J genes are TRBV7-9 and TRBJ1-4, with D maybe TRBD1 (6 bases). Per germline, CDR1 SEHNR and CDR2 FQNEAQ (reference sequence). V was clipped by 8 bases and J by 11 bases, with 21 bases between them. The CDR3 loop spans 14 amino acids. The CDR3 DNA reads TGTGCCAGCCTTGCAAACGGGGCAGGGGCTAAACTGTTTTTT. Amino acid sequence: CASLANGAGAKLFF.

The rearrangement uses TRBV19 and TRBJ1-5; 7 bases are shared with TRBD1. CDR1 and CDR2 from the germline V gene are LNHDA and SQIVND (reference sequence). This CDR3 has 16 amino acids. V trimming: 5 bases; J trimming: 9 bases; junction bases outside the gene matches: 16. CDR3 loop: CASSPSGTAREWPQHF. The DNA of the CDR3 is TGTGCCAGTAGTCCCTCCGGGACAGCCAGGGAGTGGCCCCAGCATTTT.

The J gene is TRBJ2-1, the V gene TRBV7-2; perhaps TRBD2 as D (6 bases). V lost 5 bases to trimming and J lost 0 bases, with 17 bases between them. CDR3 length equals 17 residues. Germline loops: CDR1 SGHTA, CDR2 FQGNSA. CDR3 nucleotides: TGTGCCAGCAGCCGCCGAGGAGGGACGAGCTCCTACAATGAGCAGTTCTTC. Amino acid sequence: CASSRRGGTSSYNEQFF.

The chain combines TRBV5-1 with TRBJ2-5; TRBD1 might be the D (5 bases). The V gene lost 3 bases and the J gene lost 5 bases, with 14 bases spanning the gap. The germline V gene has CDR1 SGHRS and CDR2 YFSETQ. The CDR3 is made up of 14 amino acids. The CDR3 sequence: CASSSPGKGETQYF. The CDR3 coding sequence is TGCGCCAGCAGCTCGCCAGGGAAGGGGGAGACCCAGTACTTC. The full variable domain, with the rest looked up from reference TRBV5-1 and TRBJ2-5, is KAGVTQTPRYLIKTRGQQVTLSCSPISGHRSVSWYQQTPGQGLQFLFEYFSETQRNKGNFPGRFSGRQFSNSRSEMNVSTLELGDSALYLCASSSPGKGETQYFGPGTRLLVL.

The CDR3 sequence: CASSAGSSNQPQHF. In DNA form, the CDR3 reads TGTGCCAGCAGTGCGGGGTCCAGCAATCAGCCCCAGCATTTT. The chain employs TRBV6-1 and TRBJ1-5, with D uncertain. From germline, CDR1 is MNHNS and CDR2 SASEGT. The CDR3 is 14 amino acids. Trimming removed 4 bases at V and 1 base at J, with 8 bases between.

DNA of the CDR3: TGCAGCGTTGGGGACAGTCCTTCCTACGAGCAGTACGTC. Protein sequence: CSVGDSPSYEQYV. This rearrangement joins TRBV29-1 to TRBJ2-7; 7 positions match TRBD1. CDR3 length: 13 amino acids. Germline V gene lookup returns CDR1 SQVTM and CDR2 ANQGSEA. V gave up 4 bases and J gave up 1 base; unmatched junction bases: 4.

The V and J genes are TRBV5-4 and TRBJ2-6; 9 bases align to TRBD1. V was clipped by 4 bases and J by 14 bases; unmatched bases: 7. This CDR3 has 13 residues. The germline V gene encodes CDR1 SGHNT and CDR2 YYREEE (reference sequence). CDR3 DNA sequence: TGTGCCAGCAGCCCAGGACAGGGGTCCCTCCTGACTTTC. Its translation: CASSPGQGSLLTF.

Only one count was recorded for this clone. V gene TRBV9 combines with J gene TRBJ2-5; D is perhaps TRBD2 (6 bases). Trimming cost V 4 bases and J 2 bases, with 18 bases left between them. CDR1 and CDR2 from the germline V gene are SGDLS and YYNGEE. The CDR3 has 16 amino acids. CDR3 region: CASSPTVGGPQETQYF. The DNA for the CDR3 is TGTGCCAGCAGCCCCACGGTCGGGGGACCACAAGAGACCCAGTACTTC.

The chain couples TRBV7-2 to TRBJ2-5; TRBD1 is a possible D gene (6 bases). This CDR3 region has 13 residues. V was pared by 3 bases and J by 2 bases, with 7 bases between. The germline V gene encodes CDR1 SGHTA and CDR2 FQGNSA. The CDR3 reads CASSFGQQETQYF. The CDR3 nucleotides are TGTGCCAGCAGCTTCGGACAGCAAGAGACCCAGTACTTC.

This rearrangement joins TRBV10-1 to TRBJ2-3; 7 bases line up with TRBD1. Germline-derived CDR1 and CDR2 are WNHNN and SYGVQD (reference sequence). The CDR3 has 13 amino acids. Trimming at V came to 9 bases and at J to 2 bases, leaving 5 bases not matched to a gene. The CDR3 reads CARTGIVTDTQYF. The CDR3 DNA is TGCGCCAGGACAGGGATTGTCACAGATACGCAGTATTTT.

The chain is built from TRBV19 and TRBJ1-6; D possibly corresponds to TRBD1 (5 bases). The CDR3 has 13 residues. Germline V CDR1 and CDR2: LNHDA, SQIVND (reference sequence). V shed 2 bases and J shed 8 bases, with 7 bases lying between them. DNA of the CDR3: TGTGCCAGTAGTATAATAGGGGATTCACCCCTCCACTTT. Protein product: CASSIIGDSPLHF.

The chain recombines TRBV2 with TRBJ1-2; the match to TRBD1 covers 7 bases. Germline V lookup: CDR1 SNHLY, CDR2 FYNNEI. This CDR3 has 14 residues. With V trimmed by 7 bases and J by 2 bases, 7 bases remained unmatched. Here the CDR3 reads CASKRQGQNYGYTF. The DNA of the CDR3 is TGTGCCAGCAAAAGACAGGGCCAAAACTATGGCTACACCTTC. Full variable domain (outside the CDR3, taken from reference TRBV2 and TRBJ1-2): EPEVTQTPSHQVTQMGQEVILRCVPISNHLYFYWYRQILGQKVEFLVSFYNNEISEKSEIFDDQFSVERPDGSNFTLKIRSTKLEDSAMYFCASKRQGQNYGYTFGSGTRLTVV.

The rearrangement joins TRBV6-5 to TRBJ2-5; no firm D call. Trimming cost V 5 bases and J 4 bases, with 8 bases left between them. Germline CDR1 MNHEY, CDR2 SVGAGI. The CDR3 length is 12 residues. The CDR3 reads CASSPSRETQYF. Written as DNA, the CDR3 is TGTGCCAGCAGTCCCTCCCGAGAGACCCAGTACTTC.

A few counts support this clone. The V call is TRBV20-1, the J call TRBJ1-1; possible D gene TRBD1, 6 bases. CDR3 length: 10 amino acids. Germline V gene lookup returns CDR1 DFQATT and CDR2 SNEGSKA (reference sequence). The CDR3, as DNA: TGCAGGGGGGCGAACACTGAAGCTTTCTTT. Its protein product is CRGANTEAFF.

The chain couples TRBV18 to TRBJ1-3; no clear D gene. Germline V gene lookup returns CDR1 KGHSH and CDR2 LQKENI. V was trimmed by 6 bases and J by 8 bases, leaving 17 bases between them. The CDR3 is 14 amino acids. The CDR3 spells CASSPTGIGDTIYF. The CDR3 bases are TGTGCCAGCTCGCCGACCGGGATCGGGGACACCATATATTTT.

This chain links TRBV28 with TRBJ1-2; D uncertain. Trimming stripped 7 bases from V and 7 bases from J, with 16 bases between. The CDR3 runs 13 residues. Germline V gene data show CDR1 as MDHEN and CDR2 as SYDVKM. CDR3 sequence: CASIMRLGGGYTF. The DNA of the CDR3 is TGTGCCAGCATTATGAGGTTGGGAGGTGGCTACACCTTC.

The chain joins TRBV4-2 to TRBJ1-3; a weak D match, TRBD1 (6 bases). The length of the CDR3 is 16 residues. Trimming cost V 1 base and J 1 base, with 11 bases left between them. The germline CDR1 and CDR2 sequences are LGHNA and YNFKEQ. The CDR3: CASSQVLGGSGNTIYF. CDR3 in DNA: TGTGCCAGCAGCCAAGTATTAGGGGGATCTGGAAACACCATATATTTT.

V usage is TRBV19 and J usage is TRBJ1-4; possibly TRBD1 for D (6 bases). V was trimmed by 7 bases and J by 5 bases, leaving 11 bases between them. This CDR3 is 13 amino acids long. CDR1 and CDR2 from the germline V gene are LNHDA and SQIVND (reference sequence). The CDR3 coding sequence is TGTGCCAGTAAACGGGGACAAAATGAAAAACTGTTTTTT. It translates to CASKRGQNEKLFF.

The chain joins TRBV5-4 to TRBJ2-5, with 13 positions matching TRBD2. The J call is in doubt because the DNA end fits TRBJ2-7 better. Germline values: CDR1 SGHNT, CDR2 YYREEE (reference sequence). The CDR3 has 16 amino acids. The CDR3: CASSPGLAGASYEQYF. The CDR3 DNA follows: TGTGCCAGCAGCCCTGGACTAGCGGGGGCATCCTACGAGCAGTACTTC.